This is a list of T cell receptor beta chains from one sample in a study of blood T cell repertoires in COVID-19. TCRdb's table, derived via immunoSEQ multiplex PCR, lists solely in-frame clones and lacks some. The sample holds fewer than 150,000 clones; around nine tenths are singletons and the top ten take under 7%. Sample: peripheral blood. The receptors shown here come from a human donor in a cohort sampled during active COVID-19. The CDR3 runs from the conserved cysteine through the conserved F or W. The D gene is left open where the match is weak. The listing skips clone size in some rows; elsewhere it reads once, few, many or a size class.

D gene	clone size	V gene	J gene	CDR3 DNA	CDR3 protein
TRBD2	.	TRBV19	TRBJ2-2	TGTGCCAGTCGGCCTAGCGGGGGGAACACCGGGGAGCTGTTTTTT	CASRPSGGNTGELFF
.	.	TRBV9	TRBJ2-5	TGTGCCAGCAGCCGGACAGTTCACCAAGAGACCCAGTACTTC	CASSRTVHQETQYF
TRBD2	.	TRBV2	TRBJ2-3	TGTGCCAGCAGTGAATGGGAGGGACTGCCCACAGATACGCAGTATTTT	CASSEWEGLPTDTQYF
.	.	TRBV5-1	TRBJ2-7	TGCGCCAGCAGCTCCGGGACACTCTACGAGCAGTACTTC	CASSSGTLYEQYF
.	.	TRBV28	TRBJ1-6	TGTGCCAGCAGCCGGGACACTAATTCACCCCTCCACTTT	CASSRDTNSPLHF
.	few	TRBV7-2	TRBJ2-5	TGTGCCAGCAGCTTAGGAAGGAGTGGAGAGACCCAGTACTTC	CASSLGRSGETQYF
.	.	TRBV7-4	TRBJ2-1	TGTGCCAGCAGCTTAGTTAAGGGAGACTACAATGAGCAGTTCTTC	CASSLVKGDYNEQFF
.	.	TRBV6-1	TRBJ1-4	TGTGCCAGCAGTGAAGTTAGGAGGCGCAATGTACCTAATGAAAAACTGTTTTTT	CASSEVRRRNVPNEKLFF
.	.	TRBV7-3	TRBJ2-1	TGTGCCAGCAGCTTGGGCTCCCCCGGCAATGAGCAGTTCTTC	CASSLGSPGNEQFF
.	.	TRBV2	TRBJ2-7	TGTGCCAGCAGTGAAGGGGAGGAGCAGTACTTC	CASSEGEEQYF
TRBD1	.	TRBV28	TRBJ2-7	TGTGCCAGCAGTGCCGGGACAGGGGGGACCTACGAGCAGTACTTC	CASSAGTGGTYEQYF
.	.	TRBV2	TRBJ1-1	TGTGCCAGCAACCGGGGAGGTGGCACTGAAGCTTTCTTT	CASNRGGGTEAFF
TRBD1	.	TRBV7-8	TRBJ2-7	TGTGCCAGCAGCTTAGTCCCGGGACAGGGGATGTACGAGCAGTACTTC	CASSLVPGQGMYEQYF
TRBD2	.	TRBV5-4	TRBJ2-1	TGTGCCAGCAGCTCCGGGGGGACTAGCGGGTTGTACAATGAGCAGTTCTTC	CASSSGGTSGLYNEQFF
.	.	TRBV7-2	TRBJ2-1	TGTGCCAGCAGCCCGGCGGCGTCCTCCTACAATGAGCAGTTCTTC	CASSPAASSYNEQFF
TRBD2	few	TRBV30	TRBJ2-5	TGTGCCTGGGGGTCCTGGGGGGGAGAGACCCAGTACTTC	CAWGSWGGETQYF
.	.	TRBV19	TRBJ2-3	TGTGCCAGTACGGCAGGGTCCACAGATACGCAGTATTTT	CASTAGSTDTQYF
.	.	TRBV3-1/TRBV3-2	TRBJ2-7	TGTGCCAGCAGCCAAGATCCTAGCGTACTTAGGAAGCAGTACTTC	CASSQDPSVLRKQYF
TRBD1	.	TRBV19	TRBJ1-2	TGTGCCAGTAATCCGGACAGGGGCCCCTATGGCTACACCTTC	CASNPDRGPYGYTF
TRBD1	few	TRBV11-2	TRBJ1-1	TGTGCCAGCAGCTCGCCGGGACAGGGGTGGGGCACTGAAGCTTTCTTT	CASSSPGQGWGTEAFF
TRBD2	.	TRBV27	TRBJ2-7	TGTGCCAGCAGTTCCGGGACTAGCGCCTACGAGCAGTACTTC	CASSSGTSAYEQYF
TRBD1	.	TRBV30	TRBJ2-3	TGTGCCTGGAGTGGGACAGGGGATACGCAGTATTTT	CAWSGTGDTQYF
.	.	TRBV11-1	TRBJ2-1	TGTGCCAGCCGGGGGGCAGGGGTTTCCAATGAGCAGTTCTTC	CASRGAGVSNEQFF
TRBD1	.	TRBV4-1	TRBJ2-1	TGCGCCAGCAGCCGCCCGGGACAGGACTACAATGAGCAGTTCTTC	CASSRPGQDYNEQFF
.	.	TRBV7-9	TRBJ2-5	TGTGCCAGCAGCTTATGGGCAACACCACAAGAGACCCAGTACTTC	CASSLWATPQETQYF
TRBD2	.	TRBV4-1	TRBJ2-1	TGCGCCAGCAGCCAAGGAGGAGTAGCGGGGTTAAATGAGCAGTTCTTC	CASSQGGVAGLNEQFF
.	.	TRBV5-4	TRBJ1-2	TGTGCCAGCAGCCCCAACCAGAGGGGCTACACCTTC	CASSPNQRGYTF
.	few	TRBV28	TRBJ2-2	TGTGCCAGCACCCTCGGGGCGAACACCGGGGAGCTGTTTTTT	CASTLGANTGELFF
.	.	TRBV2	TRBJ1-1	TGTGCCAGCAGAGTAGACAGGCTGGGCACTGAAGCTTTCTTT	CASRVDRLGTEAFF
TRBD2	.	TRBV29-1	TRBJ2-7	TGCAGCGTTGAGATTAAGGGCGGGAGCTCCTACGAGCAGTACTTC	CSVEIKGGSSYEQYF
.	few	TRBV23-1	TRBJ1-5	TGCGCCAGCAGTCAATCAGTTTCGGCGGACCAAGCGGGGGTTAACCAGCCCCAGCATTTT	CASSQSVSADQAGVNQPQHF
TRBD1	once	TRBV6-5	TRBJ2-1	TGTGCCAGCACCCCAGGGGGCGCGGATTACAATGAGCAGTTCTTC	CASTPGGADYNEQFF
TRBD1	.	TRBV24-1	TRBJ2-1	TGTGCCACCAGTGATTTGCACAGGGGGAACCGAAATGAGCAGTTCTTC	CATSDLHRGNRNEQFF
.	.	TRBV5-4	TRBJ1-1	TGTGCCAGCAGCTTTTGGGGAGCTGAAGCTTTCTTT	CASSFWGAEAFF
TRBD1	.	TRBV29-1	TRBJ2-1	TGCAGCAACACAGGGGGCGCGCTCGGTGATCAGCAGTTCTTC	CSNTGGALGDQQFF
.	.	TRBV27	TRBJ2-7	TGTGCCAGCAGTTTCGGGCAGGGGACGTACGAGCAGTACTTC	CASSFGQGTYEQYF
.	once	TRBV7-2	TRBJ2-7	TGTGCCAGCAGCCCCAACAGCTACGAGCAGTACTTC	CASSPNSYEQYF
.	.	TRBV18	TRBJ2-1	TGTGCCAGCTCACCTGGCGGGAACAATGAGCAGTTCTTC	CASSPGGNNEQFF
.	.	TRBV18	TRBJ1-6	TGTGCCAGCTCGCAGGGGAATAATTCACCCCTCCACTTT	CASSQGNNSPLHF
TRBD1	.	TRBV28	TRBJ1-2	TGTGCCAGCAGTTTGGGACAGGGGGCTGGCTACACCTTC	CASSLGQGAGYTF